This entry describes one TCR beta chain. In the authors' methods: Nucleated cell counts were estimated from reference gene primer amplification. Sequencing used immunoSEQ multiplex PCR; TCRdb keeps in-frame clones, though not all of them. V and J calls and clone size are as listed in that table; D and trimming were resolved from the DNA. The sample comprises tens of thousands of clones, roughly 73% of which are singletons, and 9.5% to 10% rests with the top ten. These data belong to a study of blood T cell repertoires in COVID-19. For the study at large: COVID-19 samples collected from the United States, Italy and Spain covered acute and convalescent phases. PBMCs, B-cell-depleted T cells, or T cells provided the cDNA or gDNA that made up the material.

Trimming shortened V by 5 bases and J by 9 bases, and 26 bases separated the two germline ends. The V gene's germline CDR1 is LNHDA and CDR2 SQIVND (reference sequence). The CDR3 covers 16 residues. The TCR comes from a human donor in a cohort sampled during active COVID-19. Material: peripheral blood. The genes are TRBV19 and TRBJ2-7, with a tentative D call TRBD1 (5 bases). CDR3 region: CASSPKSGIGIRRQYF. CDR3 nucleotides: TGTGCCAGTAGTCCAAAGTCAGGGATAGGGATAAGGCGGCAGTACTTC.